A single sample is the source of the 24 T cell receptor beta chains below, sequenced in a study of T-cell reconstitution after alpha-beta-depleted transplantation in children. For TCRbeta, the library was prepared with unique molecular identifiers. A single record per CDR3 protein comes from TCRdb applying MiXCR to the PCR reads. The sample contains 200,000 or so distinct CDR3 sequences, roughly 6.5% of which appear only once. Sequences were derived from PBMCs, sampled before TCRalphabeta/CD19-depleted stem cell transplant. These receptors were collected from a girl under three years old with combined immunodeficiency, due to receive a stem cell transplant.

This clonotype came up many times. The rearrangement links TRBV7-6 to TRBJ2-1, with TRBD2 matching over 8 bases. The CDR3 consists of 16 residues. In germline, CDR1 is SGHVS, CDR2 FNYEAQ. Trimming removed 5 bases from V and 4 bases from J; junction bases left unmatched: 10. The CDR3 DNA sequence: TGTGCCAGCAGCCTAGGGGCGCGGGGGGCTTACAATGAGCAGTTCTTC. This encodes CASSLGARGAYNEQFF.

Concerning this clonotype itself: One end of the junction does not line up with germline, which may come from a read error. The chain links TRBV20-1 to TRBJ2-1; 8 bases agree with TRBD2. This CDR3 has 17 amino acids. Per the germline V gene, CDR1 is DFQATT and CDR2 is SNEGSKA (reference sequence). The CDR3 DNA reads TGCTGTGCTAGAGTATCGGGAGGGAGGGCCATCTACAATGAGCAGTTCTTC. Protein product: CCARVSGGRAIYNEQFF.

This clonotype occurred many times. This chain joins TRBV18 and TRBJ2-7; tentatively, D is TRBD2 (7 bases). The CDR3 length is 19 residues. Trimming stripped 2 bases from V and 2 bases from J, with 25 bases between. Germline assignment: CDR1 KGHSH and CDR2 LQKENI. The CDR3 protein is CASSPLTQGGLGITYEQYF. As DNA, the CDR3 is TGTGCCAGCTCACCATTAACACAGGGAGGGCTTGGGATCACCTACGAGCAGTACTTC.

This clonotype was observed at least ten times. The chain is built from TRBV4-2 and TRBJ1-1, with 7 nucleotides matching TRBD1. Germline lookup yields CDR1 LGHNA and CDR2 YNFKEQ. V shed 4 bases and J 8 bases; nucleotides not matched to a gene: 4. The CDR3 is 12 residues long. CDR3 protein: CASSPGGIEAFF. The CDR3 nucleotides read TGTGCCAGCAGCCCAGGGGGGATAGAAGCTTTCTTT.

V is TRBV20-1 and J is TRBJ1-5; D may be TRBD1 (5 bases). The CDR3 consists of 13 residues. V was pared by 3 bases and J by 8 bases, with 14 bases between. Germline V CDR1 and CDR2: DFQATT, SNEGSKA (reference sequence). The CDR3 DNA sequence: TGCAGTGCTAGGCGGGGGTTGGAGGAGCCCCAGCATTTT. Translation gives CSARRGLEEPQHF.

This clonotype came up many times. The chain couples TRBV28 to TRBJ1-5; TRBD1 might be the D (5 bases). Trimming took off 5 bases at V and 11 bases at J, with 19 bases between the two ends. Germline V CDR1 and CDR2: MDHEN, SYDVKM. The CDR3 is 14 residues long. CDR3 in amino acids: CASSARDRVETQHF. CDR3 DNA sequence: TGTGCCAGCAGTGCCCGGGACCGGGTAGAGACCCAGCATTTT.

This clonotype was seen many times. This chain links TRBV7-8 with TRBJ2-5; maybe TRBD2 (6 bases). This CDR3 is 13 amino acids long. CDR1 is SGHVS, CDR2 FQNEAQ, per germline. The V end lost 3 bases, the J end lost 4 bases, and 9 bases lay between the germline ends. In DNA form, the CDR3 reads TGTGCCAGCAGCTTTGGAGGGGCAGAGACCCAGTACTTC. Translation: CASSFGGAETQYF.

This clonotype was seen many times. This chain joins TRBV5-1 and TRBJ2-5; D unclear. CDR1 is SGHRS and CDR2 is YFSETQ in the germline V gene. The CDR3 spans 15 residues. Deletions cut 3 bases from V and 0 bases from J, with 12 bases between. The CDR3 here is CASSSAVLYQETQYF. CDR3 bases: TGCGCCAGCAGCTCCGCAGTCCTGTACCAAGAGACCCAGTACTTC.

Many counts were recorded for this clonotype. The chain employs TRBV10-3 and TRBJ2-2; a possible D gene is TRBD2 (7 bases). Germline lookup yields CDR1 ENHRY and CDR2 SYGVKD. The CDR3 covers 16 residues. Trimming shortened V by 2 bases and J by 2 bases, and 12 bases separated the two germline ends. Here the CDR3 reads CAISERGTTNTGELFF. The CDR3 DNA follows: TGTGCCATCAGTGAGAGGGGGACTACCAACACCGGGGAGCTGTTTTTT.

This clonotype showed up many times. The chain carries TRBV6-2 or TRBV6-3 and TRBJ2-7, with 8 positions matching TRBD2. The CDR3 totals 15 residues. V lost 5 bases to trimming and J lost 2 bases; unmatched junction nucleotides: 8. Germline lookup yields CDR1 MNHEY and CDR2 SVGEGT. The CDR3 spells CASSAPGLGPYEQYF. The DNA for the CDR3 is TGTGCCAGCAGTGCTCCGGGACTAGGACCCTACGAGCAGTACTTC.

This clonotype was seen ten or more times. The chain uses TRBV9 and TRBJ2-7; D call uncertain. The V gene lost 2 bases and the J gene lost 6 bases, with 12 bases spanning the gap. Germline loops: CDR1 SGDLS, CDR2 YYNGEE. The CDR3 covers 13 residues. As DNA, the CDR3 is TGTGCCAGCAGCGTTAATATCGTTTCCGAGCAGTACTTC. Its translation: CASSVNIVSEQYF. Filled out from reference TRBV9 and TRBJ2-7, the complete variable domain reads DSGVTQTPKHLITATGQRVTLRCSPRSGDLSVYWYQQSLDQGLQFLIQYYNGEERAKGNILERFSAQQFPDLHSELNLSSLELGDSALYFCASSVNIVSEQYFGPGTRLTVT.

This clonotype has ten or more counts. The chain links TRBV19 to TRBJ2-1; a possible D gene is TRBD2 (5 bases). The CDR3 extends over 15 amino acids. The ends were cut back, 1 base at V and 3 bases at J, with 10 bases in the middle. CDR1 is LNHDA and CDR2 is SQIVND in the germline V gene (reference sequence). In DNA form, the CDR3 reads TGTGCCAGTAGTATAGGCCTAGCCGGCTACAATGAGCAGTTCTTC. This encodes CASSIGLAGYNEQFF.

This clonotype was seen repeatedly, ten times or more. The gene calls are TRBV7-8 and TRBJ2-1; possibly TRBD1 or TRBD2 for D (6 bases each). Germline CDR1 reads SGHVS; CDR2 reads FQNEAQ. The CDR3 is 17 residues long. V lost 4 bases to trimming and J lost 4 bases, with 20 bases between them. The CDR3 sequence is CASSWGLGGLGYNEQFF. In nucleotides, the CDR3 is TGTGCCAGCAGCTGGGGGTTAGGGGGACTTGGATACAATGAGCAGTTCTTC.

This clonotype was recorded at least ten times. The chain links TRBV19 to TRBJ2-3, with 7 positions matching TRBD2. The CDR3 runs 14 residues. CDR1 and CDR2 from the germline V gene are LNHDA and SQIVND (reference sequence). The CDR3 coding sequence is TGTGTAAAGACTAGCCAGGGAAGCACAGATACGCAGTATTTT. Encoded protein: CVKTSQGSTDTQYF.

This clonotype was seen many times. The V call is TRBV18, the J call TRBJ2-1; TRBD1 aligns across 7 bases. Germline CDR1 KGHSH, CDR2 LQKENI. This CDR3 region has 14 residues. The trim removed 3 bases at V and 6 bases at J, leaving 5 bases unmatched. In DNA, the CDR3 is TGTGCCAGCTCACCTTATGCAGGGGGCAATGAGCAGTTCTTC. Its protein is CASSPYAGGNEQFF.

This clonotype was detected ten times or more. The V gene is TRBV7-9, the J gene TRBJ2-1, with D unclear. Trimming took 1 base from V and 9 from J, leaving 7 bases between them. This CDR3 is 12 amino acids long. Germline V gives CDR1 SEHNR, CDR2 FQNEAQ (reference sequence). The DNA for the CDR3 is TGTGCCAGCAGCTTAGGAGGTACTGAGCAGTTCTTC. Residues: CASSLGGTEQFF.

This clonotype was seen at least ten times. V and J are TRBV24-1 and TRBJ2-5; TRBD1 is a possible D gene (5 bases). The length of the CDR3 is 16 residues. CDR1 is KGHDR and CDR2 is SFDVKD in the germline V gene. The V and J ends lost 4 bases and 2 bases respectively, with 16 bases between them. CDR3 sequence reads: CATSDPTVGSQETQYF. The CDR3 region has the DNA TGTGCCACCAGTGACCCGACAGTAGGAAGTCAAGAGACCCAGTACTTC.

This clonotype showed up just a few times. The chain couples TRBV10-3 to TRBJ2-7, with 10 bases aligning to TRBD2. This CDR3 contains 12 residues. J gave up 2 bases and V 9 bases, and 1 base lay outside the gene matches. CDR1 is ENHRY, CDR2 SYGVKD, per germline. For the CDR3, the DNA is TGTGCCATTAGCGGGAGGCCCTACGAGCAGTACTTC. Its translation is CAISGRPYEQYF.

This clonotype was observed many times. The chain is built from TRBV4-2 and TRBJ2-7, with TRBD2 matching over 12 bases. Per germline, CDR1 LGHNA and CDR2 YNFKEQ. CDR3 length: 14 amino acids. The V gene end was trimmed by 9 bases and the J gene end by 3 bases; junction bases not matched to a gene: 6. The CDR3 loop is CASSPGLAGYEQYF. In DNA, the CDR3 is TGTGCCAGTAGTCCGGGACTAGCGGGCTACGAGCAGTACTTC.

The chain uses TRBV14 and TRBJ2-5; D remains ambiguous. The CDR3 extends over 14 amino acids. Germline V gene data show CDR1 as SGHDN and CDR2 as FVKESK. V shed 4 bases and J shed 3 bases, with 12 bases lying between them. CDR3 loop: CASSPQLGKETQYF. Written as DNA, the CDR3 is TGTGCCAGCAGCCCCCAGTTAGGGAAAGAGACCCAGTACTTC.

This clonotype was observed many times. The chain employs TRBV11-2 and TRBJ2-1; no definite D call. CDR1 and CDR2 (germline): SGHAT, FQNNGV. The CDR3 loop spans 20 amino acids. V was shortened by 5 bases and J by 0 bases, with 26 bases between the two germline ends. CDR3 in DNA: TGTGCCAGCAGCCCCGTGCTGGAGACCTACTCAACTCGCTCCTACAATGAGCAGTTCTTC. Its translation is CASSPVLETYSTRSYNEQFF. Looking up the rest from reference TRBV11-2 and TRBJ2-1 gives the full variable domain: EAGVAQSPRYKIIEKRQSVAFWCNPISGHATLYWYQQILGQGPKLLIQFQNNGVVDDSQLPKDRFSAERLKGVDSTLKIQPAKLEDSAVYLCASSPVLETYSTRSYNEQFFGPGTRLTVL.

In its sample, this clonotype was seen many times. This chain uses TRBV5-1 with TRBJ1-2; D is possibly TRBD1 (6 bases). V was pared by 1 base and J by 7 bases, with 23 bases between. The germline CDR1 and CDR2 sequences are SGHRS and YFSETQ. The CDR3 length is 17 residues. Here the CDR3 reads CASSLLRGQTVGSGYTF. The CDR3 nucleotides read TGCGCCAGCAGCTTGTTAAGAGGACAGACAGTTGGTAGTGGCTACACCTTC.

The chain carries TRBV7-9 and TRBJ1-2; 10 bases map to TRBD1. The CDR3 sequence is 13 residues long. The V segment lost 6 bases and the J segment 6 bases; nucleotides outside the gene matches: 4. The germline V gene encodes CDR1 SEHNR and CDR2 FQNEAQ (reference sequence). The CDR3 reads CASSTGTGDGYTF. CDR3 coding DNA: TGTGCCAGCAGTACCGGGACAGGGGATGGCTACACCTTC.

This clonotype was found many times. This chain connects TRBV4-1 to TRBJ2-7, with 7 bases fitting TRBD2. From germline, CDR1 is MGHRA and CDR2 YSYEKL. Trimming took 3 bases from V and 4 from J; bases not matched to a gene: 3. This CDR3 is 13 amino acids long. DNA for the CDR3: TGCGCCAGCAGCCACTACGGGAGGTACGAGCAGTACTTC. This sequence encodes CASSHYGRYEQYF.